These 15 T cell receptor beta chains share one sample of origin, sequenced in a study of blood T cell repertoires in COVID-19. Profiling relied on immunoSEQ multiplex PCR, and the TCRdb table lists in-frame clones only, not all of them. In the table there are over 350,000 clones, 88% of which are singletons. Source material: PBMCs or T cells enriched from blood (not recorded which). The source is a woman in her late teens or twenties who had recovered from COVID-19.

The chain recombines TRBV10-1 with TRBJ2-7; tentatively, D is TRBD1 (6 bases). V was trimmed by 6 bases and J by 4 bases, leaving 22 bases between them. The CDR3 is made up of 16 amino acids. The germline V gene encodes CDR1 WNHNN and CDR2 SYGVQD (reference sequence). CDR3: CASSDRLRGSGYEQYF. The CDR3 DNA follows: TGCGCCAGCAGCGATCGCCTCAGGGGATCGGGGTACGAGCAGTACTTC.

This clone was detected only a few times. The CDR3 DNA sequence: TGTGCTAGTGGTTCAGGGATCGGGCAGTTCTTC. Residues: CASGSGIGQFF. This sequence joins TRBV12-5 and TRBJ2-1; D possibly corresponds to TRBD1 (5 bases). V was pared by 4 bases and J by 12 bases, with 10 bases between. This CDR3 region has 11 residues. Germline V gives CDR1 LGHNT, CDR2 FRNRAP.

This chain connects TRBV7-2 to TRBJ2-3, with 9 bases that match TRBD2. The CDR3 sequence is 17 residues long. Germline CDR1 reads SGHTA; CDR2 reads FQGNSA. J lost 0 bases, V lost 5 bases, and 9 bases had no gene match. CDR3 sequence reads: CASSVLSGGVSTDTQYF. CDR3 nucleotide sequence: TGTGCCAGCAGCGTACTTAGCGGGGGCGTTAGCACAGATACGCAGTATTTT.

The CDR3 loop is CASSLDPGQGANEQFF. CDR3 in DNA: TGTGCCAGCAGCTTAGATCCGGGACAGGGGGCCAATGAGCAGTTCTTC. The genes are TRBV11-2 and TRBJ2-1, with 12 bases identical to TRBD1. Germline lookup yields CDR1 SGHAT and CDR2 FQNNGV. The CDR3 sequence is 16 residues long. Germline trimming cut 0 bases from V and 6 bases from J; bases unmatched to any gene: 3.

J is TRBJ1-2 and V is TRBV9, with 7 bases that match TRBD1. V lost 3 bases and J lost 4; bases outside the gene matches: 6. Germline loops: CDR1 SGDLS, CDR2 YYNGEE. This CDR3 has 14 amino acids. The CDR3 loop is CASSASRDSYGYTF. As DNA, the CDR3 is TGTGCCAGCAGCGCCTCCCGGGACAGCTATGGCTACACCTTC.

This clone appeared a few times. V usage is TRBV7-2 and J usage is TRBJ1-6; TRBD1 matches 9 bases. The CDR3 runs 13 residues. Unmatched junction bases numbered 3, after V lost 7 bases and J lost 8 bases. CDR1 is SGHTA and CDR2 is FQGNSA in the germline V gene. This CDR3 is CASTRTGDSPLHF. The CDR3 coding sequence is TGTGCCAGCACCAGGACAGGGGATTCACCCCTCCACTTT.

V usage is TRBV9 and J usage is TRBJ1-1; 8 bases line up with TRBD1. Germline assignment: CDR1 SGDLS and CDR2 YYNGEE. V shed 0 bases, J shed 8 bases, and the junction held 6 bases outside the gene matches. The CDR3 runs to 14 residues. The CDR3 protein is CASSVGGQGGEAFF. The CDR3 DNA sequence: TGTGCCAGCAGCGTAGGTGGACAGGGTGGAGAAGCTTTCTTT.

The genes are TRBV9 and TRBJ1-6; the D is unclear. This CDR3 region has 14 residues. Germline values: CDR1 SGDLS, CDR2 YYNGEE. The V gene lost 0 bases and the J gene lost 5 bases, with 6 bases spanning the gap. CDR3 sequence (DNA): TGTGCCAGCAGCGTAGGACATAATAATTCACCCCTCCACTTT. Encoded protein: CASSVGHNNSPLHF.

The chain joins TRBV19 to TRBJ2-6, with D unresolved. V lost 1 base to trimming and J lost 0 bases, with 7 bases between them. The germline V gene has CDR1 LNHDA and CDR2 SQIVND (reference sequence). CDR3 length: 16 residues. CDR3 amino acids: CASSIARPSGANVLTF. As DNA, the CDR3 is TGTGCCAGTAGTATAGCCAGGCCCTCTGGGGCCAACGTCCTGACTTTC.

The genes are TRBV6-5 and TRBJ1-2, with D unresolved. Germline lookup yields CDR1 MNHEY and CDR2 SVGAGI. CDR3 length: 16 amino acids. V was cut by 0 bases and J by 2 bases, with 13 bases left in between. The CDR3 DNA reads as TGTGCCAGCAGTTACTCGAAGGTGGGCCGGAACTATGGCTACACCTTC. Encoded protein: CASSYSKVGRNYGYTF.

The genes are TRBV6-2 or TRBV6-3 and TRBJ2-1; TRBD2 matches 8 bases. Per germline, CDR1 MNHEY and CDR2 SVGEGT. The trim removed 2 bases at V and 4 bases at J, leaving 7 bases unmatched. This CDR3 comprises 16 residues. The CDR3 bases are TGTGCCAGCAGTTACACGGCGGGGGGCCGTTACAATGAGCAGTTCTTC. Its protein is CASSYTAGGRYNEQFF.

This chain links TRBV7-6 with TRBJ2-7, with D possibly TRBD2 on 5 matching bases. The CDR3 spans 15 residues. Looked up from germline, CDR1 is SGHVS and CDR2 is FNYEAQ. V lost 3 bases, J lost 4 bases, and 16 bases lay in between. CDR3 DNA sequence: TGTGCCAGCAGCTTCACGCTCCGGGGAGATTACGAGCAGTACTTC. This translates into CASSFTLRGDYEQYF.

The chain recombines TRBV6-6 with TRBJ1-1; 7 nucleotides line up with TRBD1. Germline V gene data show CDR1 as MNHNY and CDR2 as SVGAGI (reference sequence). This CDR3 has 21 amino acids. Trimming at V came to 6 bases and at J to 0 bases, leaving 25 bases not matched to a gene. The CDR3 coding sequence is TGTGCCAGCAGCATACTTGGGGACAGCGTAATTCGTAATTGGATGAACACTGAAGCTTTCTTT. Its translation: CASSILGDSVIRNWMNTEAFF.

This clone was seen only a few times. V usage is TRBV11-2 and J usage is TRBJ1-1; TRBD1 is a possible D gene (5 bases). Trimming stripped 6 bases from V and 3 bases from J, with 11 bases between. The CDR3 totals 13 residues. Germline CDR1 reads SGHAT; CDR2 reads FQNNGV. The CDR3 sequence is CASRGVGDTEAFF. The CDR3 coding sequence is TGTGCCAGCAGAGGGGTTGGGGACACTGAAGCTTTCTTT.

This chain uses TRBV7-9 with TRBJ2-7; 7 bases are a match to TRBD1. The CDR3 spans 17 residues. J gave up 2 bases and V 4 bases, and 14 bases lay outside the gene matches. The germline CDR1 and CDR2 sequences are SEHNR and FQNEAQ (reference sequence). CDR3 nucleotide sequence: TGTGCCAGCAGCTCTCAGCGACAGGGCGAAAACCCCTACGAGCAGTACTTC. Amino acids: CASSSQRQGENPYEQYF. Together with reference TRBV7-9 and TRBJ2-7, the CDR3 gives the full variable domain: DTGVSQNPRHKITKRGQNVTFRCDPISEHNRLYWYRQTLGQGPEFLTYFQNEAQLEKSRLLSDRFSAERPKGSFSTLEIQRTEQGDSAMYLCASSSQRQGENPYEQYFGPGTRLTVT.